These 3 T cell receptor beta chains came from one sample sequenced in a study of T cell responses to AZD1222 COVID-19 vaccine. Only in-frame clones appear in the TCRdb table, and some are missing; sequencing was by immunoSEQ multiplex PCR. The sample records 100,000 to 120,000 clones, about 82% being singletons. This material consisted of peripheral blood, taken on day 0 of AZD1222 vaccination. The receptor source for this set is an adult in good health.

This sequence joins TRBV6-2 or TRBV6-3 and TRBJ1-4, with a tentative D call TRBD1 (5 bases). V lost 2 bases to trimming and J lost 8 bases, with 15 bases between them. The CDR3 covers 15 residues. Germline V gene data show CDR1 as MNHEY and CDR2 as SVGEGT. CDR3 DNA: TGTGCCAGCAGTTACGGTCAGGCCGGGGACGAAAAACTGTTTTTT. The encoded protein is CASSYGQAGDEKLFF.

The chain is built from TRBV6-2 or TRBV6-3 and TRBJ1-1; weak D call: TRBD1 (6 bases). Germline lookup yields CDR1 MNHEY and CDR2 SVGEGT. The CDR3 loop spans 12 amino acids. V lost 5 bases and J lost 10, with 14 bases in between. CDR3 amino acids: CASSPGVFPAFF. In DNA, the CDR3 is TGTGCCAGCAGTCCAGGGGTGTTTCCAGCTTTCTTT.

This clone rates as medium-sized. CDR3 sequence: CASSPGRTDDYGYTF. The DNA for the CDR3 is TGTGCCAGCAGCCCCGGCAGGACAGACGACTATGGCTACACCTTC. This rearrangement joins TRBV5-4 to TRBJ1-2; a weak D match, TRBD1 (6 bases). This CDR3 contains 15 residues. Per the germline V gene, CDR1 is SGHNT and CDR2 is YYREEE (reference sequence). V lost 4 bases to trimming and J lost 3 bases, with 16 bases between them.